This T cell receptor beta chain emerged from a study of early T cells in non-severe SARS-CoV-2 infection. As for the study in general: Investigators sequenced bulk RNA drawn from unsorted whole blood, and chains remained unpaired. Overall study findings and caveats: Comparison of clonotypes with VDJdb favored anti-spike CD8 responses while missing private and CD4 specificities.

Individually, cDNA molecules had unique molecular identifiers attached to them. Each CDR3 protein is one row after TCRdb ran MiXCR on the 5' RACE reads. The sample lists around 60,000 distinct CDR3 sequences; about 13% were seen once. V was cut by 4 bases and J by 7 bases, with 11 bases left in between. The CDR3 is made up of 12 amino acids. Germline lookup yields CDR1 SQVTM and CDR2 ANQGSEA. As for this clonotype: What it binds is unknown.

The sequencing sample was made of whole blood. This chain connects TRBV29-1 to TRBJ2-4; D might be TRBD1 (5 bases). The origin of this receptor is an adult who was a healthcare worker with PCR-confirmed SARS-CoV-2 infection or an uninfected control (not recorded which). The CDR3 here is CSVGQGNNIQYF. The CDR3 DNA is TGCAGCGTTGGTCAGGGAAATAACATTCAGTACTTC.